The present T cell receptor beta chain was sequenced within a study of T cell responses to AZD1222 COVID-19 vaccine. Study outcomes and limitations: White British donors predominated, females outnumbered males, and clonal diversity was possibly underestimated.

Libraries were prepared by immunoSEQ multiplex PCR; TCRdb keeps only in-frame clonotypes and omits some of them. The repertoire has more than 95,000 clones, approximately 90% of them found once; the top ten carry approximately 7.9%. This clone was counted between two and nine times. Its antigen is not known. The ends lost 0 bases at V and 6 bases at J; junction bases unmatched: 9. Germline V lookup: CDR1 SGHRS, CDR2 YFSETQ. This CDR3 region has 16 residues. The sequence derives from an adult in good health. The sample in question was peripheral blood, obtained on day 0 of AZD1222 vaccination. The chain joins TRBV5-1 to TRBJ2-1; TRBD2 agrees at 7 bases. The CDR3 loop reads CASSLVWGRESNEQFF. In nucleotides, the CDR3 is TGCGCCAGCAGCTTGGTCTGGGGGAGGGAGTCCAATGAGCAGTTCTTC.